A single count supports the clone carrying this TCR beta chain. Produced via immunoSEQ multiplex PCR; TCRdb's table is partial and in-frame only. The sample records fewer than 65,000 clones, roughly nine tenths being singletons. V lost 5 bases and J lost 0, with 13 bases in between. Germline V gives CDR1 PRHDT, CDR2 FYEKMQ (reference sequence). This CDR3 is built from 15 residues. This entry belongs to a study of OX40 agonist ivuxolimab in advanced cancers. The genes are TRBV13 and TRBJ2-5; TRBD1 is a possible D gene (6 bases). Material: CD4+ or CD8+ T cells sorted from blood, obtained in a trial of the OX40 agonist ivuxolimab. The source of this sequence is an adult with an advanced solid tumor such as melanoma, head and neck, liver or kidney cancer. As DNA, the CDR3 is TGTGCCAGCAGCCCTAACCGGGACAACCAAGAGACCCAGTACTTC. This sequence encodes CASSPNRDNQETQYF.